These 28 T cell receptor beta chains share one sample of origin, sequenced in a study of blood T cells in healthy people across ages. The authors ran a second PCR of roughly 6 to 12 cycles using a sample-barcoded 5' primer and a J-beta primer mix. TCRdb used MiXCR to reprocess the 5' RACE reads, holding one entry per CDR3 protein. This sample yields roughly 1,500,000 distinct CDR3 sequences, of which about 43% are seen a single time; roughly 7.9% belongs to the top ten. Sequencing was carried out using blood. These receptors came from a woman between 18 and 30 years old in good health.

The J gene is TRBJ2-5, the V gene TRBV9; maybe TRBD2 (5 bases). The CDR3 covers 15 residues. The V gene lost 3 bases and the J gene lost 4 bases, with 16 bases spanning the gap. Germline values: CDR1 SGDLS, CDR2 YYNGEE. The CDR3 region is CASSADSGFGETQYF. The CDR3 bases are TGTGCCAGCAGCGCCGACTCGGGATTCGGAGAGACCCAGTACTTC.

This sequence joins TRBV5-1 and TRBJ2-7; TRBD1 matches 8 bases. Germline V gene lookup returns CDR1 SGHRS and CDR2 YFSETQ. The CDR3 runs to 14 residues. Trimming cost V 1 base and J 3 bases; bases outside gene matches: 3. The CDR3 is CASSLKDRDYEQYF. CDR3 DNA: TGCGCCAGCAGCTTGAAGGACAGGGACTACGAGCAGTACTTC.

In this sample, this clonotype turned up a few times. V and J are TRBV5-1 and TRBJ2-7; possibly TRBD1 for D (6 bases). V shed 3 bases and J shed 6 bases, with 19 bases lying between them. Germline V gene data show CDR1 as SGHRS and CDR2 as YFSETQ. This CDR3 region has 15 residues. Here the CDR3 reads CASSSGTLTITEQYF. As DNA, the CDR3 is TGCGCCAGCAGCTCCGGGACACTCACCATAACCGAGCAGTACTTC.

This clonotype turned up a few times. This rearrangement joins TRBV20-1 to TRBJ2-1; 8 bases align to TRBD2. Looked up from germline, CDR1 is DFQATT and CDR2 is SNEGSKA (reference sequence). The CDR3 loop spans 13 amino acids. The chain's CDR3 is CTGLAPGGNEQFF. Here the CDR3 DNA reads TGCACCGGACTAGCCCCCGGTGGGAATGAGCAGTTCTTC.

The genes are TRBV12-3 or TRBV12-4 and TRBJ2-1; D perhaps matches TRBD2 (6 bases). Trimming removed 1 base from V and 8 bases from J, with 18 bases in between. The CDR3 consists of 16 residues. CDR3 residues: CASSLGLARGYDEQFF. The CDR3 DNA follows: TGTGCCAGCAGTTTAGGGCTAGCGAGGGGTTACGATGAGCAGTTCTTC.

In the case of this clonotype: A much larger clone differs from this one at a single base, so this may be a read error. V and J are TRBV7-2 and TRBJ2-5, with 8 nucleotides matching TRBD2. The J call may be mistaken, given a closer DNA end match to TRBJ2-1. CDR1 and CDR2 from the germline V gene are SGHTA and FQGNSA. The CDR3 is 15 amino acids. In DNA form, the CDR3 reads TGTGCCAGCAGCCCAGTGAGCGGGAGAAGAGAGACCCAGTTCTTC. It encodes CASSPVSGRRETQFF.

The V and J genes are TRBV2 and TRBJ1-1; tentative D call: TRBD1 (5 bases). Germline CDR1 and CDR2: SNHLY and FYNNEI. This CDR3 is 12 amino acids long. V was shortened by 3 bases and J by 7 bases, with 9 bases between the two germline ends. As DNA, the CDR3 is TGTGCCAGCAGTGAGGGACGGATTGAAGCTTTCTTT. As protein: CASSEGRIEAFF.

As to this clonotype: An end of the junction does not agree with germline; a read error may underlie this. V and J are TRBV12-3 or TRBV12-4 and TRBJ2-1; D is unresolved. The CDR3 runs to 13 residues. This CDR3 is CASSVAVPEEQFF. The CDR3 DNA follows: TGTGCCAGCAGTGTAGCAGTCCCAGAGGAGCAGTTCTTC.

This clonotype was picked up a small number of times. V gene TRBV18 combines with J gene TRBJ2-7; 7 bases match TRBD2. The ends lost 5 bases at V and 2 bases at J; junction bases unmatched: 6. Per germline, CDR1 KGHSH and CDR2 LQKENI. The CDR3 totals 14 residues. CDR3 nucleotide sequence: TGTGCCAGCTCAAGTGGTGCGGGAGCCTACGAGCAGTACTTC. It encodes CASSSGAGAYEQYF. The whole variable domain, filled in from reference TRBV18 and TRBJ2-7, reads NAGVMQNPRHLVRRRGQEARLRCSPMKGHSHVYWYRQLPEEGLKFMVYLQKENIIDESGMPKERFSAEFPKEGPSILRIQQVVRGDSAAYFCASSSGAGAYEQYFGPGTRLTVT.

Ten or more counts support this clonotype. This chain connects TRBV15 to TRBJ1-1; D gene uncertain. V dropped 3 bases and J dropped 0 bases, with 8 bases sitting between them. CDR3 length: 14 amino acids. Germline values: CDR1 LNHNV, CDR2 YYDKDF (reference sequence). Written as DNA, the CDR3 is TGTGCCACCAGCAGGGAGACCTTGAACACTGAAGCTTTCTTT. Its translation is CATSRETLNTEAFF.

To note about this clonotype: This could be a read error, since a much larger clone is one nucleotide away. This rearrangement joins TRBV20-1 to TRBJ1-4; D may be TRBD1 (5 bases). Germline V CDR1 and CDR2: DFQATT, SNEGSKA (reference sequence). CDR3 size: 15 residues. CDR3 sequence: CSAGESRGVNEKLFF. In DNA, the CDR3 is TGCAGTGCTGGAGAAAGCCGGGGCGTTAATGAAAAACTGTTTTTT.

This clonotype came up a few times. The chain combines TRBV15 with TRBJ1-5, with D perhaps matching TRBD1 (6 bases). Germline V gene data show CDR1 as LNHNV and CDR2 as YYDKDF (reference sequence). CDR3 length: 17 residues. The germline V and J ends were trimmed by 3 bases and 4 bases, with 19 bases remaining between them. The CDR3 sequence is CATSSRAGVSSNQPQHF. CDR3 sequence (DNA): TGTGCCACCAGCAGTAGGGCAGGGGTATCAAGTAATCAGCCCCAGCATTTT.

The table lists this clonotype with a few counts. The gene calls are TRBV28 and TRBJ2-5; a weak D match, TRBD1 (5 bases). Germline V CDR1 and CDR2: MDHEN, SYDVKM. Trimming took off 4 bases at V and 4 bases at J, with 19 bases between the two ends. This CDR3 contains 16 residues. The CDR3 spells CASSSSWGSKVETQYF. As DNA, the CDR3 is TGTGCCAGCAGTTCCTCCTGGGGCTCCAAGGTAGAGACCCAGTACTTC.

The V call is TRBV7-9, the J call TRBJ2-7; no clear D gene. V was pared by 8 bases and J by 1 base, with 6 bases between. Germline V gives CDR1 SEHNR, CDR2 FQNEAQ (reference sequence). The CDR3 has 11 residues. The CDR3 DNA sequence: TGTGCCAGCGGCCATTCCTACGAGCAGTACTTC. Translated: CASGHSYEQYF.

The chain couples TRBV29-1 to TRBJ2-7; TRBD2 aligns across 8 bases. In germline, CDR1 is SQVTM, CDR2 ANQGSEA. This CDR3 is 14 amino acids long. J gave up 5 bases and V 1 base, and 7 bases lay outside the gene matches. CDR3 loop: CSVEGVRGADEQYF. The CDR3, as DNA: TGCAGCGTTGAAGGTGTGCGGGGGGCCGACGAGCAGTACTTC.

In this sample, this clonotype turned up a few times. The chain combines TRBV6-1 with TRBJ2-7; D perhaps matches TRBD2 (5 bases). Germline CDR1 and CDR2: MNHNS and SASEGT. The CDR3 contains 16 residues. Deletions cut 0 bases from V and 0 bases from J, with 12 bases between. CDR3 bases: TGTGCCAGCAGTGAAGCTGGCCGAGGGAGCTCCTACGAGCAGTACTTC. Translation gives CASSEAGRGSSYEQYF.

This chain uses TRBV6-5 with TRBJ1-3; TRBD1 matches at 8 bases. The CDR3 length is 14 residues. Germline CDR1 and CDR2: MNHEY and SVGAGI. Unmatched junction bases numbered 4, after V lost 6 bases and J lost 3 bases. The CDR3 reads CASSKTGDGNTIYF. In DNA, the CDR3 is TGTGCCAGCAGCAAGACAGGGGATGGAAACACCATATATTTT.

The V and J genes are TRBV5-1 and TRBJ2-3; possibly TRBD2 for D (6 bases). CDR3 length equals 14 residues. Germline loops: CDR1 SGHRS, CDR2 YFSETQ. The V and J ends lost 1 base and 5 bases respectively, with 11 bases between them. CDR3 loop: CASSLSAGEDTQYF. CDR3 in DNA: TGCGCCAGCAGCTTGTCAGCGGGCGAAGATACGCAGTATTTT.

The V call is TRBV30, the J call TRBJ2-7; D is perhaps TRBD1 (6 bases). Deletions cut 1 base from V and 4 bases from J, with 8 bases between. The germline V gene has CDR1 GTSNPN and CDR2 SVGIG (reference sequence). The CDR3 totals 12 residues. CDR3 DNA: TGTGCCTGGAGTGATACAGGGTACGAGCAGTACTTC. Translation: CAWSDTGYEQYF.

The V gene is TRBV24-1, the J gene TRBJ1-2; TRBD1 is a possible D gene (5 bases). The V end lost 9 bases, the J end lost 4 bases, and 14 bases lay between the germline ends. Germline CDR1 is KGHDR and CDR2 is SFDVKD. This CDR3 has 13 residues. The CDR3, as DNA: TGTGCCACCGGATCCGGGACCAGCTATGGCTACACCTTC. Protein product: CATGSGTSYGYTF.

This clonotype was recorded at least ten times. The genes are TRBV6-5 and TRBJ2-7; D is unresolved. The CDR3 is 14 residues long. Germline V gene data show CDR1 as MNHEY and CDR2 as SVGAGI. Trimming stripped 2 bases from V and 2 bases from J, with 10 bases between. The CDR3 bases are TGTGCCAGCAGTTACAGCGCTGGTCCCTACGAGCAGTACTTC. As protein: CASSYSAGPYEQYF.

This clonotype was counted many times. This chain joins TRBV29-1 and TRBJ2-3; D not resolved. The germline gives CDR1 SQVTM, CDR2 ANQGSEA. Deletions cut 6 bases from V and 4 bases from J, with 11 bases between. This CDR3 contains 12 residues. The CDR3 nucleotides are TGCAGCGTCACCATAGATTCAGATACGCAGTATTTT. Translated: CSVTIDSDTQYF.

This clonotype appeared once. The chain couples TRBV28 to TRBJ2-7; the D gene is possibly TRBD1 (7 bases). This CDR3 has 15 amino acids. V gave up 4 bases and J gave up 3 bases, with 16 bases separating them. CDR1 is MDHEN and CDR2 is SYDVKM in the germline V gene. The CDR3 bases are TGTGCCAGCAGTTCAGCGGGTTCAGGGGGCTACGAGCAGTACTTC. It translates to CASSSAGSGGYEQYF. Full variable domain (missing parts from reference TRBV28 and TRBJ2-7): DVKVTQSSRYLVKRTGEKVFLECVQDMDHENMFWYRQDPGLGLRLIYFSYDVKMKEKGDIPEGYSVSREKKERFSLILESASTNQTSMYLCASSSAGSGGYEQYFGPGTRLTVT.

J is TRBJ2-1 and V is TRBV25-1; 11 nucleotides match TRBD2. V lost 7 bases, J lost 7 bases, and 3 bases stayed unmatched. The CDR3 has 13 residues. Germline V gene data show CDR1 as MGHDK and CDR2 as SYGVNS. This CDR3 reads CASKVAGGNEQFF. CDR3 DNA: TGTGCCAGCAAGGTAGCGGGAGGGAATGAGCAGTTCTTC.

Here the CDR3 reads CASTQGARTEAFF. The CDR3 nucleotides read TGTGCCAGCACTCAGGGGGCGCGCACTGAAGCTTTCTTT. The J gene is TRBJ1-1, the V gene TRBV14, with 8 bases fitting TRBD1. The CDR3 extends over 13 amino acids. From germline, CDR1 is SGHDN and CDR2 FVKESK. After removal of 7 bases from V and 4 bases from J, the junction contained 5 bases not matched to a gene.

The chain combines TRBV30 with TRBJ2-7; D ambiguous. Trimming cost V 3 bases and J 2 bases, with 14 bases left between them. Germline CDR1 GTSNPN, CDR2 SVGIG (reference sequence). The CDR3 covers 14 residues. Here the CDR3 DNA reads TGTGCCTGGAGGGGAAGCTTCCGAACCTACGAGCAGTACTTC. As protein: CAWRGSFRTYEQYF.

The V call is TRBV13, the J call TRBJ1-6, with unresolved D. This CDR3 is built from 16 residues. Germline V CDR1 and CDR2: PRHDT, FYEKMQ (reference sequence). Trimming took 5 bases from V and 7 from J, leaving 18 bases between them. The CDR3 DNA reads TGTGCCAGCAGCGAACTCAAGGGCTCAAAGAATTCACCCCTCCACTTT. It codes for CASSELKGSKNSPLHF.

The V call is TRBV2, the J call TRBJ2-7; the D is unclear. V lost 4 bases and J 7 bases, leaving 14 bases between the germline ends. This CDR3 has 13 amino acids. Germline V gives CDR1 SNHLY, CDR2 FYNNEI. The CDR3 is CASSVGRNNEQYF. Written as DNA, the CDR3 is TGTGCCAGCAGTGTAGGCCGTAACAATGAGCAGTACTTC.